This TCR beta chain was sequenced for a study of OX40 agonist ivuxolimab in advanced cancers. Study-wide results and caveats: Blood T cells, both CD4+ and CD8+, expanded clonally by week 6 at 0.1 to 3.0 mg/kg. The average count of expanded clones was higher among CD8+ T cells than among CD4+. The study did not work out the antigen specificity of the expanded peripheral T cells.

Per germline, CDR1 SQVTM and CDR2 ANQGSEA. The CDR3 sequence is 12 residues long. V shed 7 bases and J 4 bases; nucleotides not matched to a gene: 6. Note on this clone: Its target is unknown.

The method was immunoSEQ multiplex PCR; TCRdb's version includes in-frame clones alone and lacks a portion of them. Altogether over 85,000 clones are present, around four fifths being singletons, with the ten largest covering about 1.1%. Exclusion applied to patients with autoimmune disease history or systemic immunosuppression. V and J are TRBV29-1 and TRBJ1-2; 7 positions match TRBD1. The specimen comprised CD4+ or CD8+ T cells sorted from blood, sampled in a trial of the OX40 agonist ivuxolimab. This receptor was taken from an adult with an advanced solid tumor such as melanoma, head and neck, liver or kidney cancer. The chain's CDR3 is CSANRGGYGYTF. In DNA, the CDR3 is TGCAGCGCAAACAGGGGAGGCTATGGCTACACCTTC.